The T cell receptor (beta chain) under discussion was sequenced for a study of radiation and T cells in renal cell carcinoma. Whole-study context: Nephrectomy followed 15 Gy stereotactic body radiation by 4 weeks.

This CDR3 spans 13 amino acids. Germline CDR1 reads MNHEY; CDR2 reads SVGAGI. V was clipped by 6 bases and J by 1 base, with 9 bases between them. Repertoires were generated with immunoSEQ multiplex PCR, while TCRdb's copy carries only in-frame clones and drops some. The sample holds 130,000 to 150,000 clones; about 88% are singletons and the top ten take roughly 4%. Time point given: baseline pretreatment blood. Treatment specified: 15 Gy SBRT to primary tumor, nephrectomy 4 weeks later. The starting material was blood, obtained from a patient whose treatment included radiotherapy and nephrectomy. The clonotype originates from a woman in her 70s with renal cell carcinoma. The genes are TRBV6-5 and TRBJ1-1; a weak D match, TRBD1 (5 bases). This chain's CDR3 is CASRAGKNTEAFF. In DNA form, the CDR3 reads TGTGCCAGCAGGGCAGGGAAGAACACTGAAGCTTTCTTT.